The entry below gives a single T cell receptor beta chain sequence along with its context. This sample is part of a study of cytomegalovirus exposure and HLA in healthy donors. The PCR used 60 Vbeta and 13 Jbeta primers. Measured with immunoSEQ multiplex PCR; TCRdb has only the in-frame clones, and not every one. The sample shows approximately 74,000 clones, just under 80% of them seen only once. The length of the CDR3 is 15 residues. Germline V gives CDR1 MGHRA, CDR2 YSYEKL. Trimming cost V 1 base and J 7 bases; bases outside gene matches: 4. The V call is TRBV4-1, the J call TRBJ1-6; 7 bases agree with TRBD1. The source is a man in his forties in good health and CMV-seronegative. Sequenced input: PBMCs. This chain's CDR3 is CASSQALTGNSPLHF. CDR3 DNA: TGCGCCAGCAGCCAAGCTCTGACAGGGAATTCACCCCTCCACTTT.